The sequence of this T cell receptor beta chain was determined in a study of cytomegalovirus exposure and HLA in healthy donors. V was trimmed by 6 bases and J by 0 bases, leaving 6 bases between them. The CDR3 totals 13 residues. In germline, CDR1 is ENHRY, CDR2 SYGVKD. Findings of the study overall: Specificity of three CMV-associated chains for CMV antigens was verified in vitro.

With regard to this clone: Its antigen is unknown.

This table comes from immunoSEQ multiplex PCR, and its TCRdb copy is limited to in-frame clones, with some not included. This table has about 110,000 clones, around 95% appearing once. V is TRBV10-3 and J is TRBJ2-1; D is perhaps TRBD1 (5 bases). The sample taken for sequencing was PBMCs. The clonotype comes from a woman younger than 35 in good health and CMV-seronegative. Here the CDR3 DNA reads TGTGCCATCAGGACAGACTCCTACAATGAGCAGTTCTTC. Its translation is CAIRTDSYNEQFF.